Listed here are 22 T cell receptor beta chains from one sample, sequenced in a study of T cell repertoires in cytomegalovirus infection. TCRdb re-derived calls from the reads in MiXCR, one entry per CDR3 protein. This sample yields about 260,000 distinct CDR3 sequences, of which roughly 13% are seen a single time; about 10% belongs to the top ten. The sample comprised PBMCs. These receptors were collected from a human donor in good health (CMV status not recorded). Some clones in this sample may be carry-over from other donors' samples.

The genes are TRBV6-2 or TRBV6-3 and TRBJ1-1; 11 bases fit TRBD1. CDR3 size: 17 residues. Germline-derived CDR1 and CDR2 are MNHEY and SVGEGT. The V gene end was trimmed by 5 bases and the J gene end by 1 base; junction bases not matched to a gene: 9. The CDR3, as DNA: TGTGCCAGCAGTACGGGTGGACAGGGGGCGCGGAACACTGAAGCTTTCTTT. As protein: CASSTGGQGARNTEAFF.

This clonotype was observed at least ten times. The genes are TRBV28 and TRBJ1-2; D is ambiguous. Germline CDR1 is MDHEN and CDR2 is SYDVKM. The CDR3 runs to 17 residues. The germline V and J ends were trimmed by 4 bases and 4 bases, with 22 bases remaining between them. The CDR3 loop is CASSSPGNFISSYGYTF. The CDR3 region has the DNA TGTGCCAGCAGTTCCCCGGGGAACTTTATTAGTTCCTATGGCTACACCTTC.

This chain uses TRBV7-2 with TRBJ2-6, with 7 bases fitting TRBD1. CDR3 length: 16 residues. The germline V gene has CDR1 SGHTA and CDR2 FQGNSA. V shed 4 bases and J 4 bases; nucleotides not matched to a gene: 7. This CDR3 is CASSSADRVGANVLTF. The CDR3 nucleotides read TGTGCCAGCAGCTCGGCCGACAGGGTCGGGGCCAACGTCCTGACTTTC.

The chain has TRBV20-1 and TRBJ1-1; no firm D call. Trimming pared 8 bases from V and 2 bases from J, leaving 15 bases between. The germline CDR1 and CDR2 sequences are DFQATT and SNEGSKA (reference sequence). The CDR3 extends over 13 amino acids. The CDR3 sequence is CSPRMRGNTEAFF. As DNA, the CDR3 is TGCAGTCCCAGAATGCGGGGAAACACTGAAGCTTTCTTT.

This chain uses TRBV20-1 with TRBJ2-1; TRBD1 might be the D (5 bases). This CDR3 is built from 13 residues. Germline V CDR1 and CDR2: DFQATT, SNEGSKA (reference sequence). Between the trimmed V and J ends, which lost 5 bases and 6 bases, there was a span of 14 bases. The CDR3 is CSAPRQSGNEQFF. CDR3 sequence (DNA): TGCAGTGCTCCGCGACAGTCGGGCAATGAGCAGTTCTTC.

The sample holds many counts of this clonotype. The genes are TRBV7-2 and TRBJ2-3; D perhaps matches TRBD2 (6 bases). CDR1 and CDR2 from the germline V gene are SGHTA and FQGNSA. This CDR3 spans 15 amino acids. V lost 5 bases and J 2 bases, leaving 14 bases between the germline ends. The CDR3 is CASSARLGYTDTQYF. Here the CDR3 DNA reads TGTGCCAGCAGCGCAAGACTAGGGTACACAGATACGCAGTATTTT.

This clonotype was detected many times. The chain couples TRBV7-2 to TRBJ2-1; no clear D gene. Trimming cost V 4 bases and J 2 bases, with 6 bases left between them. CDR3 length: 13 residues. CDR1 SGHTA and CDR2 FQGNSA come from the germline V gene. CDR3 sequence (DNA): TGTGCCAGCAGCTCATCAACCTACAATGAGCAGTTCTTC. Translated: CASSSSTYNEQFF.

The rearrangement uses TRBV6-1 and TRBJ2-3, with 10 bases fitting TRBD2. Germline-derived CDR1 and CDR2 are MNHNS and SASEGT. The CDR3 has 15 amino acids. Germline trimming cut 4 bases from V and 4 bases from J; bases unmatched to any gene: 5. The CDR3 loop reads CASSVGSGGPDTQYF. The DNA for the CDR3 is TGTGCCAGCAGTGTCGGTAGCGGGGGGCCAGATACGCAGTATTTT.

This clonotype was picked up a small number of times. The chain has TRBV12-3 or TRBV12-4 and TRBJ1-5; no firm D call. The CDR3 extends over 15 amino acids. The ends were cut back, 5 bases at V and 9 bases at J, with 20 bases in the middle. The CDR3 bases are TGTGCCAGCAGTCCAAGCCGGGATCAAAAAGGGCCCCAGCATTTT. This translates into CASSPSRDQKGPQHF.

This clonotype was seen many times. The chain joins TRBV12-5 to TRBJ1-2; D unresolved. This CDR3 is 15 amino acids long. V was trimmed by 2 bases and J by 4 bases, leaving 14 bases between them. Per germline, CDR1 LGHNT and CDR2 FRNRAP. In nucleotides, the CDR3 is TGTGCTAGTGGTTTGCCCGTTTCCGCCGGCTATGGCTACACCTTC. Its translation: CASGLPVSAGYGYTF.

This clonotype was found a few times. J is TRBJ2-5 and V is TRBV28; no definite D call. Trimming took 5 bases from V and 3 from J, leaving 13 bases between them. The CDR3 contains 14 residues. Germline V lookup: CDR1 MDHEN, CDR2 SYDVKM. Written as DNA, the CDR3 is TGTGCCAGCAGTCGAACAGACTTGGAAGAGACCCAGTACTTC. This gives the protein CASSRTDLEETQYF.

This clonotype was recorded at least ten times. This chain joins TRBV12-3 or TRBV12-4 and TRBJ1-1; D is undetermined. This CDR3 comprises 15 residues. V lost 5 bases and J 2 bases, leaving 15 bases between the germline ends. The CDR3 sequence: CASSPSITVNTEAFF. The CDR3 DNA is TGTGCCAGCAGTCCTAGCATTACGGTTAACACTGAAGCTTTCTTT.

This clonotype came up many times. The chain links TRBV12-3 or TRBV12-4 to TRBJ2-4; 7 bases match TRBD1. The CDR3 totals 13 residues. The V segment lost 6 bases and the J segment 3 bases; nucleotides outside the gene matches: 2. The CDR3 loop is CASSRDSKNIQYF. In DNA, the CDR3 is TGTGCCAGCAGCCGGGACAGCAAAAACATTCAGTACTTC.

V usage is TRBV6-5 and J usage is TRBJ1-6; 7 nucleotides match TRBD1. The V and J ends lost 1 base and 5 bases, in that order; junction bases with no gene match: 2. The V gene's germline CDR1 is MNHEY and CDR2 SVGAGI. The CDR3 sequence is 15 residues long. The CDR3 loop reads CASSYWGTDNSPLHF. The CDR3 nucleotides are TGTGCCAGCAGTTACTGGGGGACAGATAATTCACCCCTCCACTTT.

This clonotype was detected ten times or more. The chain links TRBV19 to TRBJ1-5; D remains unclear. The CDR3 runs 15 residues. V was cut by 7 bases and J by 7 bases, with 20 bases left in between. The germline V gene encodes CDR1 LNHDA and CDR2 SQIVND (reference sequence). Here the CDR3 DNA reads TGTGCCAGTACCATCTCCTTGGGGTACGGGCAGCCCCAGCATTTT. Protein: CASTISLGYGQPQHF.

The chain couples TRBV28 to TRBJ1-6, with 7 bases that match TRBD1. V lost 8 bases and J lost 7; bases outside the gene matches: 8. Germline lookup yields CDR1 MDHEN and CDR2 SYDVKM. The length of the CDR3 is 14 residues. For the CDR3, the DNA is TGTGCCAGCTCCACCGGGACAGTCAATTCACCCCTCCACTTT. Translation: CASSTGTVNSPLHF. The variable domain in full, completed from reference TRBV28 and TRBJ1-6, reads DVKVTQSSRYLVKRTGEKVFLECVQDMDHENMFWYRQDPGLGLRLIYFSYDVKMKEKGDIPEGYSVSREKKERFSLILESASTNQTSMYLCASSTGTVNSPLHFGNGTRLTVT.

This clonotype came up a few times. This chain uses TRBV6-2 or TRBV6-3 with TRBJ2-7; D unclear. Germline V gene sequence: CDR1 MNHEY, CDR2 SVGEGT. Trimming shortened V by 4 bases and J by 5 bases, and 12 bases separated the two germline ends. CDR3 length: 13 amino acids. CDR3 sequence: CASSFTGQHEQYF. The CDR3 DNA reads as TGTGCCAGCAGTTTCACCGGGCAACACGAGCAGTACTTC.

This clonotype was counted only a few times. The CDR3 region is CASSQEGGGSQPQHF. The CDR3 DNA reads TGCGCCAGCAGCCAAGAAGGGGGCGGGTCTCAGCCCCAGCATTTT. This sequence joins TRBV4-1 and TRBJ1-5; 7 bases fit TRBD1. Per germline, CDR1 MGHRA and CDR2 YSYEKL. The CDR3 runs to 15 residues. After removal of 0 bases from V and 6 bases from J, the junction contained 5 bases not matched to a gene.

This clonotype appeared a few times. The chain carries TRBV7-9 and TRBJ2-2; D unclear. This CDR3 has 14 residues. Germline values: CDR1 SEHNR, CDR2 FQNEAQ (reference sequence). V gave up 0 bases and J gave up 4 bases, with 6 bases separating them. CDR3 DNA: TGTGCCAGCAGCTTAGCGAAAGGCACCGGGGAGCTGTTTTTT. Protein: CASSLAKGTGELFF.

In this sample, this clonotype turned up many times. The DNA of the CDR3 is TGTGCCAGCAGCGCGAGTCTCCCTGGAAACACCATATATTTT. Translation: CASSASLPGNTIYF. The chain couples TRBV7-8 to TRBJ1-3, with D unclear. Germline assignment: CDR1 SGHVS and CDR2 FQNEAQ. This CDR3 has 14 amino acids. Trimming took off 5 bases at V and 2 bases at J, with 10 bases between the two ends. The whole variable domain, remainder taken from reference TRBV7-8 and TRBJ1-3, is GAGVSQSPRYKVAKRGQDVALRCDPISGHVSLFWYQQALGQGPEFLTYFQNEAQLDKSGLPSDRFFAERPEGSVSTLKIQRTQQEDSAVYLCASSASLPGNTIYFGEGSWLTVV.

This clonotype has a handful of counts. The chain carries TRBV7-9 and TRBJ1-3, with TRBD1 as a possible D gene (5 bases). CDR1 is SEHNR and CDR2 is FQNEAQ in the germline V gene (reference sequence). This CDR3 has 14 amino acids. V was trimmed by 6 bases and J by 4 bases, leaving 13 bases between them. CDR3 in DNA: TGTGCCAGCAGGACCGGGACGGACGGAAACACCATATATTTT. This sequence encodes CASRTGTDGNTIYF.

This rearrangement joins TRBV7-9 to TRBJ1-4; 7 bases are a match to TRBD1. The CDR3 contains 15 residues. The germline CDR1 and CDR2 sequences are SEHNR and FQNEAQ (reference sequence). V lost 5 bases, J lost 7 bases, and 10 bases stayed unmatched. In nucleotides, the CDR3 is TGTGCCAGCAGCACTCGATTAGGGGGCGGTGAAAAACTGTTTTTT. Its protein is CASSTRLGGGEKLFF.